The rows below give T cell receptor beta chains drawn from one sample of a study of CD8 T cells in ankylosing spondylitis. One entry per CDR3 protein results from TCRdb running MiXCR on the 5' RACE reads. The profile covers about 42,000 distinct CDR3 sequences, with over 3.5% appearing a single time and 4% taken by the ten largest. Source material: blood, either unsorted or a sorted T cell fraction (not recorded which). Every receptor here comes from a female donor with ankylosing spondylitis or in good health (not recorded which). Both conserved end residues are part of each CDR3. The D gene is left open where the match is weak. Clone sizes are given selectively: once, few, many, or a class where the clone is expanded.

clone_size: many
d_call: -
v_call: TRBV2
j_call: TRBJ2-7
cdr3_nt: TGTGCCTTCTGTTCTACCCGCGAATCTGGGACTCACCGTTCCTACGAGCAGTACTTC
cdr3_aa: CAFCSTRESGTHRSYEQYF

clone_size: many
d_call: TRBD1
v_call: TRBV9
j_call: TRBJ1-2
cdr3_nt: TGTGCCAGCAGCGTAGAACAGGGGGCTATCTATGGCTACACCTTC
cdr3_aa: CASSVEQGAIYGYTF

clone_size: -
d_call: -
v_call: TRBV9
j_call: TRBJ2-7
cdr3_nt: TGTGCCAGCAGCCCCCACCTGACACTTTTTCCCTACGAGCAGTACTTC
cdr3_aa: CASSPHLTLFPYEQYF

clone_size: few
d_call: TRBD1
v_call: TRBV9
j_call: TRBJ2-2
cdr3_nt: TGTGCCAGCAGCGTTTCGGTACAGGGGGTCACCGGGGAGCTGTTTTTT
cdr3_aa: CASSVSVQGVTGELFF

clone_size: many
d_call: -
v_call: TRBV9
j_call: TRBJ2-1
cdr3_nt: TGTGCCAGCAGCGAAGCCTCCTACAATGAGCAGTTCTTC
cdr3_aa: CASSEASYNEQFF

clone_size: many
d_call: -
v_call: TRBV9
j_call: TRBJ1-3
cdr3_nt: TGTGCCAGCAGCGTAGAGGAAATCGCACCTGGAAACACCATATATTTT
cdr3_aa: CASSVEEIAPGNTIYF

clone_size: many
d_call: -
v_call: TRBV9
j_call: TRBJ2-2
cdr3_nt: TGTGCCAGCAGCGCACCCAACACCGGGGAGCTGTTTTTT
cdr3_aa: CASSAPNTGELFF

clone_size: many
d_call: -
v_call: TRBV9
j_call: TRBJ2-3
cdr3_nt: TGTGCCAGCAGCGTAGGGCAGGGATTCACAGATACGCAGTATTTT
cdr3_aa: CASSVGQGFTDTQYF

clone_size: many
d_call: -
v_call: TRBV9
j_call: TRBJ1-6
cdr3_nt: TGTGCCAGCAGCGTGGCGCCGGTACATAATTCACCCCTCCACTTT
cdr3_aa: CASSVAPVHNSPLHF

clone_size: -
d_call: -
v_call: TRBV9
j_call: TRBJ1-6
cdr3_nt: TGTGCCAGCAGCACGGGGACTGTTTCACCCCTCCACTTT
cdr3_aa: CASSTGTVSPLHF

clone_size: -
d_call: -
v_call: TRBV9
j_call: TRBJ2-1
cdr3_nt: TGTGCCAGCAGCGTAGCCCCAGGGGGGGTCAACAATGAGCAGTTCTTC
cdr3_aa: CASSVAPGGVNNEQFF

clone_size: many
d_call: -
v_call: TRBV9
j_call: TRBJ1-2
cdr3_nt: TGTGCCAGCAGCGTCACAGGGCGCTATGGCTACACCTTC
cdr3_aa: CASSVTGRYGYTF

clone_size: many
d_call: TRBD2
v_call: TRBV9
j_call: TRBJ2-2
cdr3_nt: TGTGCCACCCAGCGGGATACGAACACCGGGGAGCTGTTTTTT
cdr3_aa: CATQRDTNTGELFF

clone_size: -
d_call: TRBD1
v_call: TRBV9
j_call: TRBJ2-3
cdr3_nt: TGTGCCAGCAGCGTAGGGGGACAGGAGGGAGATACGCAGTATTTT
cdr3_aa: CASSVGGQEGDTQYF

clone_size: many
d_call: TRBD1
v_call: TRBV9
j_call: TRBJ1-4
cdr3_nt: TGTGCCAGCAGCGAGGGACAGGGTGCTAATGAAAAACTGTTTTTT
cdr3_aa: CASSEGQGANEKLFF

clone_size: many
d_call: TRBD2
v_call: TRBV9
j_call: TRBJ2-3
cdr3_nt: TGTGCCAGCAGCGTAGGGGCGGGGAGGGTCAGATCCACGCAGTATTTT
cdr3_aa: CASSVGAGRVRSTQYF

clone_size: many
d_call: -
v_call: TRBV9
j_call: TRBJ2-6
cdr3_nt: TGTGCCAGCAGCGTAGTTAGGGCTGGGGCCAACGTCCTGACTTTC
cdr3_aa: CASSVVRAGANVLTF

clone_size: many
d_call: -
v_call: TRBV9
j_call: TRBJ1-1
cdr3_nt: TGTGCCAGCAGCGTAGACGGGACATTGAACACTGAAGCTTTCTTT
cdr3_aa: CASSVDGTLNTEAFF

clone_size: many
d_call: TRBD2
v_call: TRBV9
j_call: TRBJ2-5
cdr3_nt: TGTGCCAGCAGCCTGGGGCTAGCGGGGGGTGAGACCCAGTACTTC
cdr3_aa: CASSLGLAGGETQYF

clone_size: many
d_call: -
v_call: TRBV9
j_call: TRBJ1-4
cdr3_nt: TGTGCCAGCAGCGCCCTACAGGGTTTTAATGAAAAACTGTTTTTT
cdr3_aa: CASSALQGFNEKLFF

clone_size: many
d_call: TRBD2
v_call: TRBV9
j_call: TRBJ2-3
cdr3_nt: TGTGCCAGCAGCGTAGCTGGGGGGGTGAACACAGATACGCAGTATTTT
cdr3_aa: CASSVAGGVNTDTQYF

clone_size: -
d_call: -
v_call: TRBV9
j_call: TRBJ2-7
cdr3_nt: TGTGCCAGCAGCGTAGGTCTCGGCAGCTCCTACGAGCAGTACTTC
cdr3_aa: CASSVGLGSSYEQYF

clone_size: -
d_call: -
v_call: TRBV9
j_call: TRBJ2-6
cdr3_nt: TGTGCCAGCAGCGTAGACGGGGGTGATACTGGGGCCAACGTCCTGACTTTC
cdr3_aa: CASSVDGGDTGANVLTF

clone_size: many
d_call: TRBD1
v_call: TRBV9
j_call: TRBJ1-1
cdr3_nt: TGTGCCAGCAGCGCTTCCGGGACAGGGGAAGCTTTCTTT
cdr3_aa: CASSASGTGEAFF

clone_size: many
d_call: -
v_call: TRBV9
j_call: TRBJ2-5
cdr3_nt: TGTGCCAGCAGCCTGGGGGGTTTACAAGAGACCCAGTACTTC
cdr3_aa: CASSLGGLQETQYF

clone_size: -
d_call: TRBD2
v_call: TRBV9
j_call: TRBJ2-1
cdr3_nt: TGTGCCAGCAGCGTGGTGCAGGGACTAGCGGGGGGCTACAATGAGCAGTTCTTC
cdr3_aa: CASSVVQGLAGGYNEQFF

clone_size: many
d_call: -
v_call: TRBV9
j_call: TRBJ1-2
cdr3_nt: TGTGCCAGCAGCGTAGGACAGGCGTCTAACTATGGCTACACCTTC
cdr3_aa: CASSVGQASNYGYTF

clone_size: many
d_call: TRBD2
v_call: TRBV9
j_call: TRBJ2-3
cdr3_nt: TGTGCCAGCACCGCGACTAGCGGGGAGACAGATACGCAGTATTTT
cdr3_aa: CASTATSGETDTQYF

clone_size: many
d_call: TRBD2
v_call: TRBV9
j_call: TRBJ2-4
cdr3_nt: TGTGCCAGCAGCTCCGGACTAGCGGGGGAGAGAAGCACTCAGTACTTC
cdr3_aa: CASSSGLAGERSTQYF

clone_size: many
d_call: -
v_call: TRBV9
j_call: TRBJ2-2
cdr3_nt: TGTGCCAGCGGGGCTTTTCTGGCCGGGGAGCTGTTTTTT
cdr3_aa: CASGAFLAGELFF

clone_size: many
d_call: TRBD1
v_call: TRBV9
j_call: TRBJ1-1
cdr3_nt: TGTGCCAGCAGCCCAGAGGGGGCGGGGAACACTGAAGCTTTCTTT
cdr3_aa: CASSPEGAGNTEAFF

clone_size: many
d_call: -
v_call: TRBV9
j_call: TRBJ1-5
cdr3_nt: TGTGCCAGCAGCGCCTGGGGGAGCAATCAGCCCCAGCATTTT
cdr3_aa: CASSAWGSNQPQHF

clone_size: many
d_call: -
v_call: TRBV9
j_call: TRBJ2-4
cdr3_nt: TGTGCCAGCAGCGTAGACGCGGAGGGAAACATTCAGTACTTC
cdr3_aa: CASSVDAEGNIQYF

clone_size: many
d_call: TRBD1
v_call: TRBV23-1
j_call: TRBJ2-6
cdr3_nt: TGCGCCAGCAGTCCGGCGACGGGACAGGGGAACCCTGGGGCCAACGTCCTGACTTTC
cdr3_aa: CASSPATGQGNPGANVLTF

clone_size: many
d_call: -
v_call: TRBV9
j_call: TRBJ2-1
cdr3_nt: TGTGCCAGCAGTGGTACAGGCGGACAGACACCTAGATACAATGAGCAGTTCTTC
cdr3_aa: CASSGTGGQTPRYNEQFF

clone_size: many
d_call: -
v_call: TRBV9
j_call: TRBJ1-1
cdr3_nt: TGTGCCAGCAGTCGAGACAGTTGGAACACTGAAGCTTTCTTT
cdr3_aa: CASSRDSWNTEAFF

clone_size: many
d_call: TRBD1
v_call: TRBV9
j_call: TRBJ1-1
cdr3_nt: TGTGCCAGCAGCGCCGGACAGGGTAGGGAGGACACTGAAGCTTTCTTT
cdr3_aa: CASSAGQGREDTEAFF

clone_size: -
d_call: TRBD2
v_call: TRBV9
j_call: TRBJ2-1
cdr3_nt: TGTGCCAGCAGCCAGGGAGCGGGGGATTACAATGAGCAGTTCTTC
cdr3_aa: CASSQGAGDYNEQFF

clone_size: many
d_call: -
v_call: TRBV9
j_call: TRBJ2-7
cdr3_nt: TGTGCCAGCAGCGGCGACAGCGACGAGCAGTACTTC
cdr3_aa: CASSGDSDEQYF

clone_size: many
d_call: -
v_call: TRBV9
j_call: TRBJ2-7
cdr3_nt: TGTGCCAGCAGCGTAGCAGGGCCCCCTGACGAGCAGTACTTC
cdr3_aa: CASSVAGPPDEQYF

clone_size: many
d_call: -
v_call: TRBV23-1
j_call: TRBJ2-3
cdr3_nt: TGCGCCAGCAGTCACCGTCCCCAGAGGGAAGGAGCAGATACGCAGTATTTT
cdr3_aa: CASSHRPQREGADTQYF

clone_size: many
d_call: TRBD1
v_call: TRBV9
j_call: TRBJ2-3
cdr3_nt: TGTGCCAGCAGCGTTGACAGGGGAGGAACAGATACGCAGTATTTT
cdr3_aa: CASSVDRGGTDTQYF

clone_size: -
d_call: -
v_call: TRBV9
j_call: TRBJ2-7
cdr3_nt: TGTGCCAGCAGCGTAGGAAGTCGGGCCGAGCAGTACTTC
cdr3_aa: CASSVGSRAEQYF

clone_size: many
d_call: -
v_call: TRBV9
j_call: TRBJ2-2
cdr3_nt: TGTGCCAGCAGCGGTGTAAATGCCGGGCTCGGGGAGCTGTTTTTT
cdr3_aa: CASSGVNAGLGELFF

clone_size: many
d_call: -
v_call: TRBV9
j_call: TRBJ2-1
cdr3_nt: TGTGCCAGCAGCGTAGATGGGGGTCTGAACAATGAGCAGTTCTTC
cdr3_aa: CASSVDGGLNNEQFF

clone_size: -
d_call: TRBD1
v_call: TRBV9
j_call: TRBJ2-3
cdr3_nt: TGTGCCAGCAGCCCCCAGACAGGGCAGATCACAGATACGCAGTATTTT
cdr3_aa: CASSPQTGQITDTQYF

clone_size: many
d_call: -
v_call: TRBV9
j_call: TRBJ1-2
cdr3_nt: TGTGCCAGCAGCGTAGAGGGGGGTTCCGCTTTTGGTGGCTACACCTTC
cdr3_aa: CASSVEGGSAFGGYTF

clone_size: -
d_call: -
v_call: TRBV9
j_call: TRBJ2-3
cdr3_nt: TGTGCCAGCAGCGTAGATGGGCGGGATACGCAGTATTTT
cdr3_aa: CASSVDGRDTQYF

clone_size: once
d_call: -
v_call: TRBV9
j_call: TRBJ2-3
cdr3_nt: TGTGCCAGCAGGTCTCGGGACGGAACTAGCACAGATACGCAGTATTTT
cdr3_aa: CASRSRDGTSTDTQYF

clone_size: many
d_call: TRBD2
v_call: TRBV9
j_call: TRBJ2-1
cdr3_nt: TGTGCCAGCAGCACAGCGGGGGTGGTCAATGAGCAGTTCTTC
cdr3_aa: CASSTAGVVNEQFF

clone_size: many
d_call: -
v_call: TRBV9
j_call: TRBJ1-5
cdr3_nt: TGTGCCAGCAGCGTAGGAGGAGGAGTCAATCAGCCCCAGCATTTT
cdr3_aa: CASSVGGGVNQPQHF